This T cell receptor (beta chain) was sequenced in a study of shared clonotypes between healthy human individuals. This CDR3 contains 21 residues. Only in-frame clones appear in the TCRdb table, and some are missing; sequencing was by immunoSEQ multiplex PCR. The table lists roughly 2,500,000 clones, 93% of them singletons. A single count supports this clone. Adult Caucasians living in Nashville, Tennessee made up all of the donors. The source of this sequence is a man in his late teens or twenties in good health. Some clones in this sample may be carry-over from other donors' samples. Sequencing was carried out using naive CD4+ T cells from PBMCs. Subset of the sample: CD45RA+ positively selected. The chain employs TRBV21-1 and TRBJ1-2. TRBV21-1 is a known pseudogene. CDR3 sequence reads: CASSKRLEGRDGPWSNYGYTF. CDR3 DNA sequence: TGTGCCAGCAGCAAACGTCTAGAGGGACGGGACGGCCCCTGGTCTAACTATGGCTACACCTTC.